Listed below are T cell receptor beta chains from one sample, sequenced in a study of Graves' ophthalmopathy and Graves' hyperthyroidism. TCRdb passed the multiplex PCR reads through MiXCR, listing each CDR3 protein once. The repertoire holds 260,000 or so distinct CDR3 sequences, about 46% seen once, with around half in the top ten. The specimen sequenced was peripheral blood. The receptors were gathered from an adult man with Graves' ophthalmopathy. The CDR3 runs from the conserved cysteine through the conserved F or W. The order of the fields is V gene, J gene, CDR3 protein.

TRBV20-1	TRBJ2-7	CSARTGLAAYEQYF
TRBV24-1	TRBJ1-1	CATSKDRGTEAFF
TRBV24-1	TRBJ1-5	CATSDGAAGGNQPQHF
TRBV5-6	TRBJ1-3	CASSLGTYGNTIYF
TRBV5-1	TRBJ1-1	CASSGGAAMNTEAFF
TRBV12-3/TRBV12-4	TRBJ1-6	CASTPWGNNSPLHF
TRBV5-8	TRBJ2-7	CASSPMGGDEQYF
TRBV4-1	TRBJ1-5	CASSQTGMGNQPQHF
TRBV9	TRBJ2-7	CASSLNTGNYEQYF
TRBV6-9	.	CASSEVRKTQYF
TRBV12-3/TRBV12-4	TRBJ1-2	CASSSSRTGYTF
TRBV6-1	TRBJ1-2	CASRGTSYYGYTF
TRBV7-8	TRBJ2-5	CASSPDRVGETQYF
TRBV29-1	TRBJ2-5	CSVKGTGGHLNTGETQYF
TRBV19	TRBJ1-2	CASSIDMRGGGYTF
TRBV10-3	TRBJ2-7	CASSEAHRRDEQYF
TRBV7-2	TRBJ2-7	CASSFWPTYEQYF
TRBV3-1	TRBJ1-1	CASSQETANTEAFF
TRBV24-1	TRBJ1-2	CATSGESSNYGYTF
TRBV10-3	TRBJ1-2	CAIGEGPDYGYTF
TRBV4-2	TRBJ2-5	CASSPDRDEETQYF
TRBV19	TRBJ2-7	CASSTLGQGLGEQYF
TRBV5-1	TRBJ2-7	CASSSETGGLYEQYF
TRBV7-9	TRBJ2-5	CASSLVIRVGETQYF